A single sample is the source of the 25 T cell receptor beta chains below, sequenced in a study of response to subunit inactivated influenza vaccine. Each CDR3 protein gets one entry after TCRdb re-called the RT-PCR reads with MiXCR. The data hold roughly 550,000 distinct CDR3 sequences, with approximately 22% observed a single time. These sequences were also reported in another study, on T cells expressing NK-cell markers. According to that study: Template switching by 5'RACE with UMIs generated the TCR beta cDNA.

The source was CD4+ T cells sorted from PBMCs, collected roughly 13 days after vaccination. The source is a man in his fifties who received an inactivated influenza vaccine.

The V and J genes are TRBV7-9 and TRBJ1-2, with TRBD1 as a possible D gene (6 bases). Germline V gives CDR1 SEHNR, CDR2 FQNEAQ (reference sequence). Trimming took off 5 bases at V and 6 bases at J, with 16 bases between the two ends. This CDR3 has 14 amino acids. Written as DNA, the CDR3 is TGTGCCAGCAGCGCCGGGGGCTGGAAGAATGGCTACACCTTC. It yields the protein CASSAGGWKNGYTF.

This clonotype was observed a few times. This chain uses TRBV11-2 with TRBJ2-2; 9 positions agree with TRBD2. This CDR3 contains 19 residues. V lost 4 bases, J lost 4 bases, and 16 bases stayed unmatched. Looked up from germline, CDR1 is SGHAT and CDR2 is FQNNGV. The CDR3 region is CASSSRPPTSGFATGELFF. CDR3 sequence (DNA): TGTGCCAGCAGCTCCCGCCCCCCAACTAGCGGGTTTGCCACCGGGGAGCTGTTTTTT.

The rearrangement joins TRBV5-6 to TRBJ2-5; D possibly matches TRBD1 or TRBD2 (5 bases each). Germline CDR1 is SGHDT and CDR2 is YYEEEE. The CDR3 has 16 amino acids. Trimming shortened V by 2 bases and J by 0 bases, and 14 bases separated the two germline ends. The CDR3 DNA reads TGTGCCAGCAGCTTCTGGGGGAATATGTACCAAGAGACCCAGTACTTC. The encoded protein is CASSFWGNMYQETQYF.

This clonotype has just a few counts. The CDR3 DNA reads as TGTGCCAGCAGGACCCGGGACAGAAAGAACACTGAAGCTTTCTTT. Its translation is CASRTRDRKNTEAFF. This chain uses TRBV12-3 or TRBV12-4 with TRBJ1-1, with 7 nucleotides matching TRBD1. CDR3 length equals 15 residues. V gave up 6 bases and J gave up 1 base; unmatched junction bases: 8.

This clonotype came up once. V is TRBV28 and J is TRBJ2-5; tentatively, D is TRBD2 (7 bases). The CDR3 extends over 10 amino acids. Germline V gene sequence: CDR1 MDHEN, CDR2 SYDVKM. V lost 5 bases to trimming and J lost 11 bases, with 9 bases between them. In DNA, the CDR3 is TGTGCCAGCAGTCGGGGGGCACAGTACTTC. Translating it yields CASSRGAQYF. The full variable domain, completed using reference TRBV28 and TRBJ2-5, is DVKVTQSSRYLVKRTGEKVFLECVQDMDHENMFWYRQDPGLGLRLIYFSYDVKMKEKGDIPEGYSVSREKKERFSLILESASTNQTSMYLCASSRGAQYFGPGTRLLVL.

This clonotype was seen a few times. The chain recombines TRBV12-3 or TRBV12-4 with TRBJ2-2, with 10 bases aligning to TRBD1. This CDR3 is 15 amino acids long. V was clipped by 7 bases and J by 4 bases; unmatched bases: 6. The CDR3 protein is CASKSGTGVTGELFF. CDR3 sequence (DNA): TGTGCCAGCAAGTCGGGGACAGGGGTCACCGGGGAGCTGTTTTTT.

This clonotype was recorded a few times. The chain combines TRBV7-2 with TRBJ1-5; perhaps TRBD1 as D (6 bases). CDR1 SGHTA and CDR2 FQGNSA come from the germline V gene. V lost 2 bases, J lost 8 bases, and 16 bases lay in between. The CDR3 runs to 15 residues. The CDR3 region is CASSLMRGGIEPQHF. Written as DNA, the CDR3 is TGTGCCAGCAGCTTAATGCGAGGGGGTATCGAGCCCCAGCATTTT.

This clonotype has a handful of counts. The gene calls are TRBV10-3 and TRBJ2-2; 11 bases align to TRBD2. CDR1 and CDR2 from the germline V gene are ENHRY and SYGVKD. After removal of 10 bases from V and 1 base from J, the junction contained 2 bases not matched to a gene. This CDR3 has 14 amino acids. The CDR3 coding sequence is TGTGCCACCGGGACTAGCGGGAACACCGGGGAGCTGTTTTTT. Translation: CATGTSGNTGELFF.

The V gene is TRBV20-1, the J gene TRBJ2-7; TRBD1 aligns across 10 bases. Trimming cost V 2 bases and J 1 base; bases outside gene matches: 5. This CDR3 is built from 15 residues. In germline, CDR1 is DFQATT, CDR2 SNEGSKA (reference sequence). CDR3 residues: CSARHRDRGSYEQYF. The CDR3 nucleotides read TGCAGTGCTAGACATCGGGACAGGGGATCCTACGAGCAGTACTTC.

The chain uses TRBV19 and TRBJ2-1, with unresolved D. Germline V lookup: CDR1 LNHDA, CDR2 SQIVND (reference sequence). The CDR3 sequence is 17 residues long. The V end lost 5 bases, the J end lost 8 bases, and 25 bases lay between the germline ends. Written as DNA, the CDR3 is TGTGCCAGTAGTTCTTCTTCGGCGGCTCGAGCTCTACATGAGCAGTTCTTC. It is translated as CASSSSSAARALHEQFF.

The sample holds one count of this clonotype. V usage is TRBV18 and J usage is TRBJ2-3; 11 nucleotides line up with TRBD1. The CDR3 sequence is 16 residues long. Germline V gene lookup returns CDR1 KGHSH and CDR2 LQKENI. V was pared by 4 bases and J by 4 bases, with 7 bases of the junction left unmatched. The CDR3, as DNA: TGTGCCAGCTCACAGGACAGGGGGCTATCGGCAGATACGCAGTATTTT. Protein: CASSQDRGLSADTQYF.

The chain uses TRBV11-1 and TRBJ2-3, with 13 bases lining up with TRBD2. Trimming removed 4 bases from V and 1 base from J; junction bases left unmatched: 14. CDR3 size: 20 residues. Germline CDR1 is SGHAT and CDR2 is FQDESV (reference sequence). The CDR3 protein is CASSSKRGLAGRGGTDTQYF. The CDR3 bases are TGTGCCAGCAGCTCCAAAAGGGGACTAGCGGGGAGAGGTGGCACAGATACGCAGTATTTT.

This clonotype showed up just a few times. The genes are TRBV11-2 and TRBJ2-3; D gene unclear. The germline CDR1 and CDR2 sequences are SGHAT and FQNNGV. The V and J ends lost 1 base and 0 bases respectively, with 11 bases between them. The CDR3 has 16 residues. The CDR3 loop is CASSLGASSSTDTQYF. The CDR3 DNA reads TGTGCCAGCAGCTTAGGGGCATCCTCTAGCACAGATACGCAGTATTTT.

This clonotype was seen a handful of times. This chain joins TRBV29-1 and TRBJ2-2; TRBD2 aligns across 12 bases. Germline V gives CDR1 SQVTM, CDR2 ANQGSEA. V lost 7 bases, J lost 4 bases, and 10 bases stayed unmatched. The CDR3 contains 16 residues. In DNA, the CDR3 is TGCAGCGCCGAACTAGCGGGAGGTTTTGGCACCGGGGAGCTGTTTTTT. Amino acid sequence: CSAELAGGFGTGELFF.

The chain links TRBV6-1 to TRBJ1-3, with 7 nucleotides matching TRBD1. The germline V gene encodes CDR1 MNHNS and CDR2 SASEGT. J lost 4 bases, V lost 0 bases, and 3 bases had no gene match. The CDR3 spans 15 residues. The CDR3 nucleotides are TGTGCCAGCAGTGAAGCGACAGGGAGAGGAAACACCATATATTTT. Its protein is CASSEATGRGNTIYF.

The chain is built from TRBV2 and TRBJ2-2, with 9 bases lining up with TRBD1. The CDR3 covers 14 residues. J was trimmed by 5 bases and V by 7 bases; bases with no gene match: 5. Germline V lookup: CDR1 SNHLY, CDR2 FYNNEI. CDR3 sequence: CASNGQGSTGELFF. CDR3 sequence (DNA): TGTGCCAGCAACGGACAGGGGTCTACCGGGGAGCTGTTTTTT.

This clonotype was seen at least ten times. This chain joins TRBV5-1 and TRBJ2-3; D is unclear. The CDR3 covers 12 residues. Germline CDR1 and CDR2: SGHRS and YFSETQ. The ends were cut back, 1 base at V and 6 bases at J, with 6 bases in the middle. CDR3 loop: CASSLISDTQYF. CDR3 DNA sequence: TGCGCCAGCAGCTTGATTAGTGATACGCAGTATTTT.

CDR3: CASSFRGAGADTQYF. The CDR3 DNA sequence: TGTGCCAGCAGTTTTCGGGGGGCCGGGGCAGATACGCAGTATTTT. This chain connects TRBV28 to TRBJ2-3; D perhaps matches TRBD2 (7 bases). V lost 3 bases and J 4 bases, leaving 14 bases between the germline ends. This CDR3 contains 15 residues. Germline CDR1 and CDR2: MDHEN and SYDVKM.

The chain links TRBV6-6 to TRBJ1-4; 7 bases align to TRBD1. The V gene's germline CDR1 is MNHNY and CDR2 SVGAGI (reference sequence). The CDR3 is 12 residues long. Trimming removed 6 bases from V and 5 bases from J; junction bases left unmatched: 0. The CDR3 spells CASRGGNEKLFF. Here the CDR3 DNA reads TGTGCCAGCAGAGGGGGCAATGAAAAACTGTTTTTT.

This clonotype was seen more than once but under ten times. CDR3 region: CASSGITGGLETQYF. CDR3 nucleotide sequence: TGTGCCAGCAGTGGAATAACGGGGGGCCTAGAGACCCAGTACTTC. The rearrangement uses TRBV2 and TRBJ2-5, with D possibly being TRBD2 (7 bases). The V end was cut by 4 bases, the J end by 4 bases, with 16 bases between. Germline lookup yields CDR1 SNHLY and CDR2 FYNNEI. This CDR3 spans 15 amino acids.

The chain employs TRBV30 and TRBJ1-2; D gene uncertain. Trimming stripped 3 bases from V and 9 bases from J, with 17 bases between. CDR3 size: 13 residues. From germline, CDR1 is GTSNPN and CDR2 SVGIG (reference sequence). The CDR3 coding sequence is TGTGCCTGGAGGTCCCGGTCCCTTTGGAGCTACACCTTC. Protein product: CAWRSRSLWSYTF.

The CDR3 reads CASSRTSGGVLDTQYF. The DNA for the CDR3 is TGTGCCAGCAGCAGGACTAGCGGGGGGGTCCTGGATACGCAGTATTTT. The chain has TRBV12-3 or TRBV12-4 and TRBJ2-3; 15 bases are a match to TRBD2. V was clipped by 6 bases and J by 6 bases; unmatched bases: 7. The CDR3 covers 16 residues.

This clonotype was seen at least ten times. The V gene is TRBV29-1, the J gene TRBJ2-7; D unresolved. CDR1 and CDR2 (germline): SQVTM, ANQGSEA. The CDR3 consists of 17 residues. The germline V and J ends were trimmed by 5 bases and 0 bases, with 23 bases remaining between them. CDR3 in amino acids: CSVLATPRDGSSYEQYF. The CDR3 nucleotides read TGCAGCGTTTTAGCTACCCCCCGTGACGGAAGCTCCTACGAGCAGTACTTC.

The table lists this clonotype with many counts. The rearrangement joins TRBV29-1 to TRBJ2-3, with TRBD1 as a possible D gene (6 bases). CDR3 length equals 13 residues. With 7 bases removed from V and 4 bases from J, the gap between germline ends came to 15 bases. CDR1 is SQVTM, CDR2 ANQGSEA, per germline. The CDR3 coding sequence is TGCAGCGGGGCCCAGGGGAAGTCAGATACGCAGTATTTT. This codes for CSGAQGKSDTQYF.

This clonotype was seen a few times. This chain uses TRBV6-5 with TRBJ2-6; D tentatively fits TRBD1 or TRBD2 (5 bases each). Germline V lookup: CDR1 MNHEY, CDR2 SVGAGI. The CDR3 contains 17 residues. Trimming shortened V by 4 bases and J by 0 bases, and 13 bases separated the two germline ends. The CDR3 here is CASSLGRDLSGANVLTF. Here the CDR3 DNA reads TGTGCCAGCAGTTTAGGCAGGGACCTCTCTGGGGCCAACGTCCTGACTTTC.